This T cell receptor (beta chain) is from a study of blood T cell repertoires in COVID-19. Here immunoSEQ multiplex PCR was the method, and the copy in TCRdb shows in-frame clones only, minus some. The sample holds tens of thousands of clones, 70% to 90% seen once. V lost 2 bases to trimming and J lost 2 bases, with 7 bases between them. From germline, CDR1 is SEHNR and CDR2 FQNEAQ (reference sequence). This CDR3 is built from 13 residues. Material: peripheral blood. The chain is built from TRBV7-9 and TRBJ2-7; D unresolved. This receptor was taken from a woman in her 70s with active COVID-19. The CDR3 region has the DNA TGTGCCAGCAGCTTAAATACGGCCTACGAGCAGTACTTC. Amino acid sequence: CASSLNTAYEQYF.